This T cell receptor (beta chain) was sequenced in a study of blood T cell repertoires in COVID-19. Original analysis: From reference gene primer amplification, estimates of nucleated cell counts were derived. The method was immunoSEQ multiplex PCR; TCRdb's version includes in-frame clones alone and lacks a portion of them. V and J calls and clone size are those listed in that table; D and trimming were worked out from the DNA. The sample holds 150,000 to 200,000 clones, around 83% seen once. The germline V gene encodes CDR1 SGHNT and CDR2 YYREEE (reference sequence). The CDR3 is made up of 14 amino acids. With 4 bases removed from V and 1 base from J, the gap between germline ends came to 11 bases.

The sequencing input was peripheral blood. This sequence joins TRBV5-4 and TRBJ2-5; a weak D match, TRBD2 (6 bases). The clonotype comes from a woman aged 45-59 years with COVID-19, enrolled during active disease. CDR3: CASSPPGLQETQYF. The CDR3 nucleotides read TGTGCCAGCAGCCCACCGGGACTCCAAGAGACCCAGTACTTC.